Detailed here is one T cell receptor beta chain. Trimming removed 5 bases from V and 4 bases from J; junction bases left unmatched: 11. The germline gives CDR1 LNHDA, CDR2 SQIVND (reference sequence). The CDR3 runs 16 residues. In the original workflow: Researchers report that nucleated cell counts were estimated from reference gene primer amplification. Clones were sequenced by immunoSEQ multiplex PCR, and TCRdb holds only the in-frame ones, with some missing. That table gives V, J and clone size, and the DNA gave D and trimming. The sample holds some 220,000 clones, 83% seen once. The data were obtained in a study of blood T cell repertoires in COVID-19. Across the study: Both acute and convalescent COVID-19 samples were obtained from the United States, Italy and Spain. PBMCs, B-cell-depleted T cells, or T cells provided the cDNA or gDNA that made up the material.

The material sequenced was peripheral blood. The origin of this receptor is a human donor in a cohort sampled during active COVID-19. The gene calls are TRBV19 and TRBJ1-2; 9 bases match TRBD1. In nucleotides, the CDR3 is TGTGCCAGTAGTGCCAACCGGGACAGGGTGCTCTATGGCTACACCTTC. Translation gives CASSANRDRVLYGYTF.